The 3 T cell receptor beta chains below were found in one sample sequenced in a study of identical twins. From the 5' RACE reads, TCRdb called clonotypes with MiXCR, one entry per CDR3 protein. The profile covers 600,000 to 850,000 distinct CDR3 sequences, with 15% to 20% appearing a single time and less than 15% taken by the ten largest. These data are also associated with another study on T cells expressing NK-cell markers.

Sequencing was performed on PBMCs. The receptors derive from a woman under 30 in good health.

The chain recombines TRBV24-1 with TRBJ2-1; TRBD1 might be the D (7 bases). The CDR3 covers 15 residues. The germline V and J ends were trimmed by 6 bases and 0 bases, with 11 bases remaining between them. Germline V gene sequence: CDR1 KGHDR, CDR2 SFDVKD. CDR3 nucleotide sequence: TGTGCCACCAGTCAGGGGGGTAGCTCCTACAATGAGCAGTTCTTC. Translation: CATSQGGSSYNEQFF.

The sample holds a few counts of this clonotype. V usage is TRBV9 and J usage is TRBJ2-3; D is possibly TRBD2 (5 bases). Germline CDR1 is SGDLS and CDR2 is YYNGEE. Trimming pared 2 bases from V and 4 bases from J, leaving 11 bases between. The CDR3 runs 14 residues. Here the CDR3 reads CASSVFGESDTQYF. The DNA of the CDR3 is TGTGCCAGCAGCGTCTTCGGGGAGTCAGATACGCAGTATTTT.

The chain uses TRBV7-3 and TRBJ2-5; 11 nucleotides align to TRBD2. The CDR3 is made up of 15 amino acids. Germline V lookup: CDR1 SGHTA, CDR2 FQGTGA. Trimming cost V 5 bases and J 4 bases; bases outside gene matches: 6. The CDR3: CASSPTLAGVETQYF. The DNA of the CDR3 is TGTGCCAGCAGCCCAACACTAGCGGGGGTAGAGACCCAGTACTTC.